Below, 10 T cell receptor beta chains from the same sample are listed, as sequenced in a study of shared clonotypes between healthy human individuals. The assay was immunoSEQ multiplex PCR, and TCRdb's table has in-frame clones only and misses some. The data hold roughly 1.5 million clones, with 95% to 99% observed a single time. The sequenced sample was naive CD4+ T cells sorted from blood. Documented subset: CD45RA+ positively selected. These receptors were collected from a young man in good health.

CDR3 in amino acids: CASSLQGTGANVLTF. The CDR3 nucleotides read TGTGCCAGCAGCCTACAGGGTACGGGGGCCAACGTCCTGACTTTC. The chain joins TRBV11-2 to TRBJ2-6; D may be TRBD1 (6 bases). This CDR3 region has 15 residues. Germline V CDR1 and CDR2: SGHAT, FQNNGV. Trimming left V 5 bases short and J 4 bases short, with 12 bases between.

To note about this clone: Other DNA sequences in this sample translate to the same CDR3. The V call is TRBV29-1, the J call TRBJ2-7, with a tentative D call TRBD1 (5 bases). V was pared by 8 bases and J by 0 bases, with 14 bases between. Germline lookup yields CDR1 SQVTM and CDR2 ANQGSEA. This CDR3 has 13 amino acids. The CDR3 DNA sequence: TGCAGCTTTAGGGGCTATCTCTCCTACGAGCAGTACTTC. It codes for CSFRGYLSYEQYF.

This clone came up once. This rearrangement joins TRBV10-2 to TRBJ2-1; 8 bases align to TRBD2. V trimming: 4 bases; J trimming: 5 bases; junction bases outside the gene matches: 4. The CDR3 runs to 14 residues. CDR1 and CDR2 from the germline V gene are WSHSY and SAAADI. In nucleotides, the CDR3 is TGCGCCAGCAGTGGAGCGGGAGCCCACAATGAGCAGTTCTTC. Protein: CASSGAGAHNEQFF.

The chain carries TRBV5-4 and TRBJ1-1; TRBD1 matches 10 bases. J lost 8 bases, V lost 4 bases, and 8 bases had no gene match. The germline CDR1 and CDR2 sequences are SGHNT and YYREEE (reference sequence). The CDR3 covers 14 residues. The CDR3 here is CASSTPTGGREAFF. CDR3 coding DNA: TGTGCCAGCAGCACCCCGACAGGGGGCCGAGAAGCTTTCTTT.

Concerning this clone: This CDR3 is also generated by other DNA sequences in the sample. CDR3 sequence (DNA): TGTGCCAGCAGAGGAGTTTACGAGCAGTACTTC. It specifies CASRGVYEQYF. The chain is built from TRBV28 and TRBJ2-7; D is unclear. The germline gives CDR1 MDHEN, CDR2 SYDVKM. The V and J ends lost 6 bases and 4 bases respectively, with 7 bases between them. The CDR3 extends over 11 amino acids. Combining the CDR3 with reference TRBV28 and TRBJ2-7 gives the whole variable domain DVKVTQSSRYLVKRTGEKVFLECVQDMDHENMFWYRQDPGLGLRLIYFSYDVKMKEKGDIPEGYSVSREKKERFSLILESASTNQTSMYLCASRGVYEQYFGPGTRLTVT.

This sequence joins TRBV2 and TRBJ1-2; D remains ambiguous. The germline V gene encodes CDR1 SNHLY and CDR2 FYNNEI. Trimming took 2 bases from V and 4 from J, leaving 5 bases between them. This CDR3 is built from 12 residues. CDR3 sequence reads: CASSERSYGYTF. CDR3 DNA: TGTGCCAGCAGTGAACGCAGCTATGGCTACACCTTC. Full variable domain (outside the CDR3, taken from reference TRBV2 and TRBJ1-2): EPEVTQTPSHQVTQMGQEVILRCVPISNHLYFYWYRQILGQKVEFLVSFYNNEISEKSEIFDDQFSVERPDGSNFTLKIRSTKLEDSAMYFCASSERSYGYTFGSGTRLTVV.

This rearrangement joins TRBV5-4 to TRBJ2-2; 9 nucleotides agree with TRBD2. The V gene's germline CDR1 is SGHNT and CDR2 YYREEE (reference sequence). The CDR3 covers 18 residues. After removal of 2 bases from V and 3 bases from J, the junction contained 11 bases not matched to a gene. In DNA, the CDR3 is TGTGCCAGCAGCTTTTGGGCGGGAGGGCCAATCGACACCGGGGAGCTGTTTTTT. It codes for CASSFWAGGPIDTGELFF. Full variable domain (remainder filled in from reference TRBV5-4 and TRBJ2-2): ETGVTQSPTHLIKTRGQQVTLRCSSQSGHNTVSWYQQALGQGPQFIFQYYREEENGRGNFPPRFSGLQFPNYSSELNVNALELDDSALYLCASSFWAGGPIDTGELFFGEGSRLTVL.

CDR3: CASSKGEAFDEQFF. The CDR3 bases are TGTGCCAGCAGCAAGGGGGAGGCGTTTGATGAGCAGTTCTTC. The rearrangement links TRBV6-5 to TRBJ2-1; D is tentatively TRBD1 or TRBD2 (6 bases each). Germline V CDR1 and CDR2: MNHEY, SVGAGI. The CDR3 spans 14 residues. Trimming pared 6 bases from V and 8 bases from J, leaving 17 bases between.

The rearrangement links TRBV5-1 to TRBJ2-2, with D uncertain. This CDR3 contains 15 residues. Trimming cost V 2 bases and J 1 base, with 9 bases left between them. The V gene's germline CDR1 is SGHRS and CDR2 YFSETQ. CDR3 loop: CASSLETMNTGELFF. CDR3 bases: TGCGCCAGCAGCTTAGAGACAATGAACACCGGGGAGCTGTTTTTT.

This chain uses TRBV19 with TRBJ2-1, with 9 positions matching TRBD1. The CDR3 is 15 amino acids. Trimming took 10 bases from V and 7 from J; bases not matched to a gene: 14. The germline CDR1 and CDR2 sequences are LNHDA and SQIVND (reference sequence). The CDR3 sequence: CATKSAQGALNEQFF. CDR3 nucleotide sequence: TGTGCCACCAAATCGGCACAGGGGGCTTTGAATGAGCAGTTCTTC.